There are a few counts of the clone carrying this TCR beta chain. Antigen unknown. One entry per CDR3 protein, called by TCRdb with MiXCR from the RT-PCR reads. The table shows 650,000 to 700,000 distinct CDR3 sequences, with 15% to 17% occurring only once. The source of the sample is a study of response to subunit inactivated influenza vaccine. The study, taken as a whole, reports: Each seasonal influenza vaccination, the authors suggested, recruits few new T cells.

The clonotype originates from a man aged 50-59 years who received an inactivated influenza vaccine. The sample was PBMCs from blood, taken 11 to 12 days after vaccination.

CDR3 sequence: CASSLEPTTRYEQYF. The CDR3 nucleotides are TGTGCCAGCAGCTTAGAACCTACTACCCGCTACGAGCAGTACTTC. The gene calls are TRBV7-6 and TRBJ2-7; D unresolved. Trimming stripped 1 base from V and 3 bases from J, with 13 bases between. There are 15 residues in the CDR3. CDR1 and CDR2 from the germline V gene are SGHVS and FNYEAQ. The variable domain in full, completed from reference TRBV7-6 and TRBJ2-7, reads GAGVSQSPRYKVTKRGQDVALRCDPISGHVSLYWYRQALGQGPEFLTYFNYEAQQDKSGLPNDRFSAERPEGSISTLTIQRTEQRDSAMYRCASSLEPTTRYEQYFGPGTRLTVT.